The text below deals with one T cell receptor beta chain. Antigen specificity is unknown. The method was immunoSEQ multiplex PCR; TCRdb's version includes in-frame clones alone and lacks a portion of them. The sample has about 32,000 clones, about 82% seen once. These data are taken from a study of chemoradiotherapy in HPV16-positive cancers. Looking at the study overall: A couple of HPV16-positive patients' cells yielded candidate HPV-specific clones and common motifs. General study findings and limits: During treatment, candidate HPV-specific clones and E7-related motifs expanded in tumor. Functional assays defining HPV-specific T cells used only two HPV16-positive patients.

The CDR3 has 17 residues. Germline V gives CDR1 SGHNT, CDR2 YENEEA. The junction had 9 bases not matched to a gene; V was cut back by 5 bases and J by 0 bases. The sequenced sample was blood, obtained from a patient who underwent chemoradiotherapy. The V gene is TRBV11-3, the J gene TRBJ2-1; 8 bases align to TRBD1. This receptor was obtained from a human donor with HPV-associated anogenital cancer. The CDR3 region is CASSKSRGPSSYNEQFF. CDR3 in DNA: TGTGCCAGCAGCAAGTCCAGGGGGCCCAGCTCCTACAATGAGCAGTTCTTC.